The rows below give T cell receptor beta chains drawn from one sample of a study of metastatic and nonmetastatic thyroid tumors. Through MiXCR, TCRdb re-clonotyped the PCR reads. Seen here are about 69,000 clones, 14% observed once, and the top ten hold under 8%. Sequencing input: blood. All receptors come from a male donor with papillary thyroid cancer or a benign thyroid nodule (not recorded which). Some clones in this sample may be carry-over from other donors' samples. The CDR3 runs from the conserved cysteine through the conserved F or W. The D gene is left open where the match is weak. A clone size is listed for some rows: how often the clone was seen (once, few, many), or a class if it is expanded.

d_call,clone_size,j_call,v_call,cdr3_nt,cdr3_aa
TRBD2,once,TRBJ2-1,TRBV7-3,TGTGCCAGCAGCTCCACGTTACTAGCGGGTCCCTACAATGAGCAGTTCTTC,CASSSTLLAGPYNEQFF
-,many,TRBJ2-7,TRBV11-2,TGTGCCAGCAGCAAAGCCCCGACTAGGCGCCCCTACGAGCAGTACTTC,CASSKAPTRRPYEQYF
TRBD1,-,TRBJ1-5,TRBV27,TGTGCCAGCATTCTGTCCGGGACAGTGGGCAGGTGGGGCAATCAGCCCCAGCATTTT,CASILSGTVGRWGNQPQHF
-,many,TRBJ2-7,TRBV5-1,TGCGCCAGCAGCCCGTGGACGGGATTGGGCGAGCAGTACTTC,CASSPWTGLGEQYF
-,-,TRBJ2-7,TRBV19,TGTGCCAGTCACCAACGGGATTACCCCCACGAGCAGTACTTC,CASHQRDYPHEQYF
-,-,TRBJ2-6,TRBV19,TGTGCCAGTAGTACCGGGATAGGGGTCTCTGGGGCCAACGTCCTGACTTTC,CASSTGIGVSGANVLTF
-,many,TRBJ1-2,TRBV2,TGTGCCACAGGATACAACAGGGAGGGCTACACCTTC,CATGYNREGYTF
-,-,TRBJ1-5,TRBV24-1,TGTGCCACCAGTGATTGCCCGGGGGGGGCGTTAGGCGATCAGCCCCAGCATTTT,CATSDCPGGALGDQPQHF
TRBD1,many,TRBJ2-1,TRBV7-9,TGTGCCAGCAGCTTAACCCCAGGGGGCTCCTACAATGAGCAGTTCTTC,CASSLTPGGSYNEQFF
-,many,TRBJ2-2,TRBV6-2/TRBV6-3,TGTGCCAGCAGTTACCGATTGAACACCGGGGAGCTGTTTTTT,CASSYRLNTGELFF
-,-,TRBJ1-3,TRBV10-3,TGTGCCATCAGTGGGCGCGGGATGGCCGCTAGAAACACCATATATTTT,CAISGRGMAARNTIYF
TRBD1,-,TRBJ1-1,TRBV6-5,TGTGCCAGCAGTTACTCGGATCCGGGACAGGGGGCCCCTGAAGCTTTCTTT,CASSYSDPGQGAPEAFF
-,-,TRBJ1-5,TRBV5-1,TGCGCCAGCGCCTTGGACCCGGACCAGCCCCAGCATTTT,CASALDPDQPQHF
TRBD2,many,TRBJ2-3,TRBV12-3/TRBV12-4,TGTGCCAGCAGCATAAAGAGCGGGAGGACGCAGTATTTT,CASSIKSGRTQYF
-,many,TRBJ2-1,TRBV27,TGTGCCAGCGGCGCCTCTGCGGGGAGAAGCCACAATGAGCAGTTCTTC,CASGASAGRSHNEQFF
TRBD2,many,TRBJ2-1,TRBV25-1,TGTGCCAGCAGTGACTCCAAACGAGGGGAGGGACGGATTTACAATGAGCAGTTCTTC,CASSDSKRGEGRIYNEQFF
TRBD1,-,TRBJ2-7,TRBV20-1,TGCAGTGCTACCCGGGACAGCTACGAGCAGTACTTC,CSATRDSYEQYF
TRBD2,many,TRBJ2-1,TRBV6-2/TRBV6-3,TGTGCCAGCAGTTACTACCTAGCGGGGGTGATCGATGAGCAGTTCTTC,CASSYYLAGVIDEQFF
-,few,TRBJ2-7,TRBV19,TGTGCCAGTAGTATAGGAGACGGCTACGAGCAGTACTTC,CASSIGDGYEQYF
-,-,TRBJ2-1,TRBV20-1,TGCAGTGCTAACACAGGACACCGCTACTACAATGAGCAGTTCTTC,CSANTGHRYYNEQFF
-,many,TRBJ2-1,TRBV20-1,TGCAGTGCGCGCCAACAGGGATCGCGGAATAACAATGAGCAGTTCTTC,CSARQQGSRNNNEQFF
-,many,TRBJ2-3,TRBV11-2,TGTGCCAGCAGCCCGACACAGGGTGGGTCCACAGATACGCAGTATTTT,CASSPTQGGSTDTQYF
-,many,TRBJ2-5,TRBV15,TGTGCCACCAGCAGAGATCAAGGGGCTGGAAAGACCCAGTACTTC,CATSRDQGAGKTQYF
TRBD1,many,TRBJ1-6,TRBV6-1,TGTGCCAGCAGATCCGCCGACAGGGTTAATTCACCCCTCCACTTT,CASRSADRVNSPLHF
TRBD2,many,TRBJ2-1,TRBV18,TGTGCCAGCTCACCAGGGTCGGGAGGTGGCTACAATGAGCAGTTCTTC,CASSPGSGGGYNEQFF
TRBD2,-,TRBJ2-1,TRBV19,TGTGCCAGTAGGAAAGACTCGGGCGGGAGGGCCGGAAGGAATAAGCAGTTCTTC,CASRKDSGGRAGRNKQFF
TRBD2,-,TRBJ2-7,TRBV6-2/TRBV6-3,TGTGCCAGCAGGTTCGGCCTAGCGGACCTCGGGGAGCAGTACTTC,CASRFGLADLGEQYF
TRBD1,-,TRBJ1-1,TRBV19,TGTGCCAGTAAGGACAGGGGGTATACTGAAGCTTTCTTT,CASKDRGYTEAFF
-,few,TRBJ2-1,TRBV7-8,TGTGCCAGCAGCTTAACAGCGGATGATCAGTTCTTC,CASSLTADDQFF
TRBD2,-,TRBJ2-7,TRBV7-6,TGTGCCAGCAGCACGCGAGCGACTAGCGGGAGGGTATACGAGCAGTACTTC,CASSTRATSGRVYEQYF
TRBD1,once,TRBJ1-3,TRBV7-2,TGTGCCAGCAGCGACCGGGACAGGGCTGGAAACACCATATATTTT,CASSDRDRAGNTIYF
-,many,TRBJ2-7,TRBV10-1,TGCGCCAGCAGTGCGGACCTATCCTCGGGGCAGCAGTACTTC,CASSADLSSGQQYF
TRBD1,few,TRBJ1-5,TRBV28,TGTGCCAGCCAAGACAGGGGGCGCAATCAGCCCCAGCATTTT,CASQDRGRNQPQHF
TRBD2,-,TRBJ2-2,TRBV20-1,TGCAGTGCTAGAGATCCCGGCGGGAGGGCCTCAGTCGGGGAGCTGTTTTTT,CSARDPGGRASVGELFF
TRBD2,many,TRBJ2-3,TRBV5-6,TGTGCCAGCAGCTCGGCAGGGACTATTGATACGCAGTATTTT,CASSSAGTIDTQYF
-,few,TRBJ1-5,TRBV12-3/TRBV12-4,TGTGCCAGCAGTTTAATGACGGGGGCTGGTAGCAATCAGCCCCAGCATTTT,CASSLMTGAGSNQPQHF